This is a list of T cell receptor beta chains from one sample in a study of identical twins. TCRdb itself ran the 5' RACE reads through MiXCR, one entry per CDR3 protein. The sample holds 640,000 or so distinct CDR3 sequences, 6% to 6.5% seen once. The specimen sequenced was naive T cells sorted from blood. Receptors were obtained from a young man in good health. CDR3s include the opening cysteine and the closing phenylalanine or tryptophan.

v_gene: TRBV4-3; j_gene: TRBJ2-3; CDR3aa: CASSQEGSQYTQYF
v_gene: TRBV28; j_gene: TRBJ2-7; CDR3aa: CASRPPDGYYEQYF
v_gene: TRBV30; j_gene: TRBJ1-5; CDR3aa: CAWGAGTWRQPQHF
v_gene: TRBV27; j_gene: TRBJ1-2; CDR3aa: CASRPVPGTRIMPSGYTF
v_gene: TRBV6-1; j_gene: TRBJ2-4; CDR3aa: CASSAQALGTGINIQYF
v_gene: TRBV7-2; j_gene: TRBJ1-1; CDR3aa: CASSLAAGQVNTEAFF
v_gene: TRBV5-1; j_gene: TRBJ2-3; CDR3aa: CASSQTGTESTDTQYF
v_gene: TRBV5-1; j_gene: TRBJ2-1; CDR3aa: CASSQIAGELYNEQFF
v_gene: TRBV4-1; j_gene: TRBJ2-1; CDR3aa: CASSQDGGLGGYNEQFF
v_gene: TRBV27; j_gene: TRBJ1-5; CDR3aa: CASSLTGWNQPQHF
v_gene: TRBV6-5; j_gene: TRBJ1-3; CDR3aa: CASSYFGGADLSGNTIYF